This T cell receptor (beta chain) is from a study of T cell changes during pregnancy in multiple sclerosis. Repertoires were generated with immunoSEQ multiplex PCR, while TCRdb's copy carries only in-frame clones and drops some. The top ten clones hold more than 1.5% of a sample with 100,000 or so clones, 90% to 95% of them seen once. This CDR3 comprises 13 residues. Germline loops: CDR1 MNHNS, CDR2 SASEGT. V was cut by 6 bases and J by 7 bases, with 15 bases left in between. This sequence joins TRBV6-1 and TRBJ1-2, with D perhaps matching TRBD1 (5 bases). This specimen was peripheral blood, taken after pregnancy. The receptor was isolated from a female donor in good health, enrolled as a control in a pregnancy study. CDR3 coding DNA: TGTGCCAGCAGCGCCACAGGTACGAGTGGCTACACCTTC. Residues: CASSATGTSGYTF.